The T cell receptor (beta chain) described here comes from a study of T-cell reconstitution after alpha-beta-depleted transplantation in children. Library preparation (for TCRbeta) was performed with unique molecular identifiers. TCRdb used MiXCR to reprocess the PCR reads, holding one entry per CDR3 protein. This table holds 150,000 to 200,000 distinct CDR3 sequences, more than 6.5% found once. Per germline, CDR1 DFQATT and CDR2 SNEGSKA (reference sequence). The CDR3 is 15 amino acids. As concerns this clonotype: The germline gene is not matched at one end of the junction; a read error may be the cause.

This specimen consisted of PBMCs from the stem cell graft donor, obtained from the stem cell graft. This clonotype originated in a human donor who donated a stem cell graft to a child with Wiskott-Aldrich syndrome. The rearrangement uses TRBV20-1 and TRBJ1-1; D possibly corresponds to TRBD1 (6 bases). The CDR3 DNA is TGCAGTGCTAGCGCGACGACCGGTGAGTGGGGGGCCAGGATCTTT. The encoded protein is CSASATTGEWGARIF.